This T cell receptor (beta chain) was observed in a study of metastatic and nonmetastatic thyroid tumors. The wider study: Malignant thyroid and benign thyroid patients provided blood and tumor or nodule tissue whose repertoires were compared. Whole-study findings and limits: The study reportedly found significantly higher TCR beta diversity in malignant thyroid tumors than benign nodules, in blood and tumor.

As to this clone: Its antigen is undetermined.

As processed by the authors: Clinicopathological groups of papillary thyroid cancer showed CDR3 differences that were used to build a distant-metastasis classifier. TCRdb used MiXCR to call clones anew from the PCR reads. The V and J calls shown here were made by TCRdb, not taken from the authors' results. The repertoire holds under 5,000 clones, with 30% to 45% as singletons. Per the germline V gene, CDR1 is SGHNT and CDR2 is YYREEE (reference sequence). With V trimmed by 4 bases and J by 5 bases, 6 bases remained unmatched. The CDR3 is 15 amino acids. Thyroid surgery was performed in patients who had received no treatment beforehand.

Input material: tumor tissue. This TCR was recovered from a male donor with papillary thyroid cancer or a benign thyroid nodule (not recorded which). Some clones in this sample may be carry-over from other donors' samples. The chain is built from TRBV5-4 and TRBJ1-4; 9 bases align to TRBD1. CDR3 protein: CASSENRGLNEKLFF. DNA of the CDR3: TGTGCCAGCAGCGAAAACAGGGGGCTGAATGAAAAACTGTTTTTT.